This TCR beta chain was sequenced during a study of CD8 T cells in ankylosing spondylitis. General study points: Ankylosing spondylitis blood seemed to carry a telltale TCR beta motif made of seven or eight highly homologous variants.

The junction had 7 bases not matched to a gene; V was cut back by 2 bases and J by 2 bases. The CDR3 is made up of 17 amino acids. Germline V gives CDR1 MNHEY, CDR2 SVGAGI. Via MiXCR, TCRdb re-called the 5' RACE reads, giving one row per CDR3 protein. Of some 400,000 distinct CDR3 sequences in the sample, more than 20% were seen once. A note on this clonotype: Its antigen is not known.

The sample was blood, either unsorted or a sorted T cell fraction (not recorded which). The rearrangement joins TRBV6-5 to TRBJ2-2; 8 bases align to TRBD2. The receptor was derived from a male donor with ankylosing spondylitis. The CDR3 nucleotides read TGTGCCAGCAGTTACGGTTGGAGCGGGAGAAACACCGGGGAGCTGTTTTTT. Amino acids: CASSYGWSGRNTGELFF.